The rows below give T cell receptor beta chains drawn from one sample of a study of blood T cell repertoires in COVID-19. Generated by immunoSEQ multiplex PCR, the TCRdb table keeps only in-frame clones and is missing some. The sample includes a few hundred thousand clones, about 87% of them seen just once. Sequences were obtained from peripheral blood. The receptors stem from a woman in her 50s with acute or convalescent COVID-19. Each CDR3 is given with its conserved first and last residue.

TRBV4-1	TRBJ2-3	CASSQVASGGRTDTQYF
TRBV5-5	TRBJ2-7	CASSLGQGDYEQYF
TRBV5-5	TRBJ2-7	CASSLVPSSSYEQYF
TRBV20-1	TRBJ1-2	CSASHPGFTNYGYTF
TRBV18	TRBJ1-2	CASSDTQETGDGYTF
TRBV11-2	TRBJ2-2	CASSPRSGRKITGELFF
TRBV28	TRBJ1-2	CASSPGTPGGVYGYTF
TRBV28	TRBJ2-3	CASSFWSGGTDTQYF
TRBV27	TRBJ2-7	CASSSRTSGSSYEQYF
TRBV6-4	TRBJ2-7	CASSAEAGASYEQYF
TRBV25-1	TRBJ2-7	CASSLGGSGVEQYF
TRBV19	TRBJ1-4	CASSILDRVEEKLFF
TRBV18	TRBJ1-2	CASSPTPGQEGGYTF
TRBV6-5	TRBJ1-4	CASSRGGEYEKLFF
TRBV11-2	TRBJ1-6	CASSLVQGSGSPLHF
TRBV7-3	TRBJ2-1	CASSLGLDNEQFF
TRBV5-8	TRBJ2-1	CASSLGGRNNEQFF
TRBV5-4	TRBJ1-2	CASSSRDRGIYGYTF
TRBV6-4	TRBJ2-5	CASSDSPGGWETQYF
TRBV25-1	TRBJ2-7	CASSELVAASYEQYF
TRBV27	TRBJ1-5	CASSFQGNQPQHF
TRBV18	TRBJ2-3	CASSPTSTDTQYF
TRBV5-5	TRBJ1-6	CASSSGENNSPLHF
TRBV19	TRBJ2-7	CASSETGGTYEQYF
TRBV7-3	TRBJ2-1	CASSLRGPWSGSGNEQFF
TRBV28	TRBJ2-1	CASSPRGAGIYNEQFF
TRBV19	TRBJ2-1	CASSRTSGPLRDEQFF
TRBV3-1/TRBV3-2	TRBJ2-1	CASSQLAGGDEQFF
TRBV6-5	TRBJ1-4	CASSYSGGNEKLFF